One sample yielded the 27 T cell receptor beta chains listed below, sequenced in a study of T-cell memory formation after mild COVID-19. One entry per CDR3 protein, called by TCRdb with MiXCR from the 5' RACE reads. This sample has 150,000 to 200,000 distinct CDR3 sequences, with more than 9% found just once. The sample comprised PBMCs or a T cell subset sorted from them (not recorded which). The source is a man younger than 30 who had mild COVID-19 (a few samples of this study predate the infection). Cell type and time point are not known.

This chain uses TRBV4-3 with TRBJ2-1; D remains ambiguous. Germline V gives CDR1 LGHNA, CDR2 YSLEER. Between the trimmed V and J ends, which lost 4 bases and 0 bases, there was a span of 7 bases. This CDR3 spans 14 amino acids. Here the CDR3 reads CASSRVLSYNEQFF. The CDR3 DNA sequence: TGCGCCAGCAGCCGAGTCCTCTCCTACAATGAGCAGTTCTTC.

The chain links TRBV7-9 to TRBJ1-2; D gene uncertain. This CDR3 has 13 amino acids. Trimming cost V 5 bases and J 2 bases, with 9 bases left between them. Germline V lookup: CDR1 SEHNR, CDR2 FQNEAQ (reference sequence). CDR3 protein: CASSRTNNYGYTF. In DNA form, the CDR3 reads TGTGCCAGCAGCCGGACTAACAACTATGGCTACACCTTC.

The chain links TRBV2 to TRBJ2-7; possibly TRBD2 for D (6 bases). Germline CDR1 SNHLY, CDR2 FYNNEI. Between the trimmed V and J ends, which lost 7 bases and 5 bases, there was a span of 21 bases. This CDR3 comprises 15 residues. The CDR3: CASTRERGAGNEQYF. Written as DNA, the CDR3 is TGTGCCAGCACCCGGGAGAGGGGAGCAGGGAACGAGCAGTACTTC.

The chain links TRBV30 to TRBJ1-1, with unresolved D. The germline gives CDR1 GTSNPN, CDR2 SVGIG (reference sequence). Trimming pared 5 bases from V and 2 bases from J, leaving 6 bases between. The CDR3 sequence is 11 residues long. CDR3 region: CAWSLNTEAFF. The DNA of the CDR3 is TGTGCCTGGTCACTTAACACTGAAGCTTTCTTT.

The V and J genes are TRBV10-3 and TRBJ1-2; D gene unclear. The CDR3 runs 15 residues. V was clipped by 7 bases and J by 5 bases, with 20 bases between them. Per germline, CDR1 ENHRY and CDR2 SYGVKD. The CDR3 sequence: CAITSRSKPGYGYTF. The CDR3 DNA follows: TGTGCCATCACCTCCCGGTCGAAACCCGGATATGGCTACACCTTC.

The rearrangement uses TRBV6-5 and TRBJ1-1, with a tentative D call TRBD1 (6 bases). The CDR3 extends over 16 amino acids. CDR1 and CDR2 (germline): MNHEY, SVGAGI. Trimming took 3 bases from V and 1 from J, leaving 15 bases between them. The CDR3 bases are TGTGCCAGCAGTTATCTGACCAGGGGCCGGAACACTGAAGCTTTCTTT. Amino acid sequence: CASSYLTRGRNTEAFF.

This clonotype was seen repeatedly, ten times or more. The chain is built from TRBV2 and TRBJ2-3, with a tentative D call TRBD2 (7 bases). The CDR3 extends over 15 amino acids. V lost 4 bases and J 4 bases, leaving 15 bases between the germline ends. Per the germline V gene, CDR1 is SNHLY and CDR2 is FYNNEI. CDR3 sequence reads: CASSARGASPDTQYF. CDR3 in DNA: TGTGCCAGCAGTGCTCGGGGGGCAAGTCCAGATACGCAGTATTTT.

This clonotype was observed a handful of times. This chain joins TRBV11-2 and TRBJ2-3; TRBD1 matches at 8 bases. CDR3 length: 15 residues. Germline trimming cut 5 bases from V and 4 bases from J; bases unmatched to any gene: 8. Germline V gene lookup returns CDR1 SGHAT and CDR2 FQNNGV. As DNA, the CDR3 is TGTGCCAGCAGCAAGACAGGGGATGGGGCAGATACGCAGTATTTT. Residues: CASSKTGDGADTQYF. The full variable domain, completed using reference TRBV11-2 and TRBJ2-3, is EAGVAQSPRYKIIEKRQSVAFWCNPISGHATLYWYQQILGQGPKLLIQFQNNGVVDDSQLPKDRFSAERLKGVDSTLKIQPAKLEDSAVYLCASSKTGDGADTQYFGPGTRLTVL.

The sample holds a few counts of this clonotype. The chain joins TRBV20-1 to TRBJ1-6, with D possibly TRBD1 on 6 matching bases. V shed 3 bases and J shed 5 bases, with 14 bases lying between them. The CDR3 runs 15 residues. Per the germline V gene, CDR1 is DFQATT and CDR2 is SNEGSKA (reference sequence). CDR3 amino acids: CSARVLRTDNSPLHF. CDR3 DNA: TGCAGTGCTAGGGTACTAAGGACAGATAATTCACCCCTCCACTTT.

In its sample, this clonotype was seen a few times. The CDR3 region is CASSVYPSDTGELFF. DNA of the CDR3: TGTGCCAGCAGTGTTTACCCGTCGGACACCGGGGAGCTGTTTTTT. The chain links TRBV2 to TRBJ2-2; D is ambiguous. The CDR3 loop spans 15 amino acids. The V end lost 4 bases, the J end lost 3 bases, and 12 bases lay between the germline ends. Germline loops: CDR1 SNHLY, CDR2 FYNNEI.

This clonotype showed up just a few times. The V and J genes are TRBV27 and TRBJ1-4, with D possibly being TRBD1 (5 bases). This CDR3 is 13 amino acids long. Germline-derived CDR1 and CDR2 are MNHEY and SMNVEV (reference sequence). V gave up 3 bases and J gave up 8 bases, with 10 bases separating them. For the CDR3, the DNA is TGTGCCAGCAGTTTCCGCGGGGGGGAAAAACTGTTTTTT. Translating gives CASSFRGGEKLFF.

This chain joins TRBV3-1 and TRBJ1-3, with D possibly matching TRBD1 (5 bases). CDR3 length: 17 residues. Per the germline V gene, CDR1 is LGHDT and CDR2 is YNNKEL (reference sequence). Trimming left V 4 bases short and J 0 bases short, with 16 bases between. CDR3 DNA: TGTGCCAGCAGCCGAGGGGCCAGCCGGAGCTCTGGAAACACCATATATTTT. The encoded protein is CASSRGASRSSGNTIYF. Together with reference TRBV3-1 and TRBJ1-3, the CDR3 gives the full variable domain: DTAVSQTPKYLVTQMGNDKSIKCEQNLGHDTMYWYKQDSKKFLKIMFSYNNKELIINETVPNRFSPKSPDKAHLNLHINSLELGDSAVYFCASSRGASRSSGNTIYFGEGSWLTVV.

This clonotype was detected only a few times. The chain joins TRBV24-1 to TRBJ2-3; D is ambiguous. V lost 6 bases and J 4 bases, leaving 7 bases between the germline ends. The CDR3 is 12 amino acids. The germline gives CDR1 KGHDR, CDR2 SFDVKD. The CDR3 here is CATSLGSDTQYF. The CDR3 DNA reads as TGTGCCACCAGTCTGGGTTCAGATACGCAGTATTTT.

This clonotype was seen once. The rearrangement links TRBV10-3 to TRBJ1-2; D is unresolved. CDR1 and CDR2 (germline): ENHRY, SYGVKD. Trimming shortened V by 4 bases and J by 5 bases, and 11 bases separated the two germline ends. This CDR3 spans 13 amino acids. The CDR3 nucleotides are TGTGCCATCAGTGGGGGTGTCGGTTATGGCTACACCTTC. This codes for CAISGGVGYGYTF.

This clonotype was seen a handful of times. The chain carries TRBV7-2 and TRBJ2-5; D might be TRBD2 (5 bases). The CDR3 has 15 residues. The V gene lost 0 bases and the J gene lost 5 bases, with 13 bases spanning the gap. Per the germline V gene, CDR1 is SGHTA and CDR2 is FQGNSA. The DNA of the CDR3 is TGTGCCAGCAGCTTAGCGCTTCTAGCCGCGGAGACCCAGTACTTC. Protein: CASSLALLAAETQYF.

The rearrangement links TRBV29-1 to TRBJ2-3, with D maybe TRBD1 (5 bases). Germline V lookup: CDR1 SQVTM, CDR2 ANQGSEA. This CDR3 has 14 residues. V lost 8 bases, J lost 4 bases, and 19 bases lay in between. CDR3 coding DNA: TGCAGCTGCATAAGGGGTCAAATGGCAGATACGCAGTATTTT. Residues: CSCIRGQMADTQYF.

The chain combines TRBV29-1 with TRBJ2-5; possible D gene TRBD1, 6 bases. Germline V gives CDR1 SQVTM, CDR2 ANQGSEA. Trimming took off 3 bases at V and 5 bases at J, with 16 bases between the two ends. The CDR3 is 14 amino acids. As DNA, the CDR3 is TGCAGCGTTGACCCACAGGGATTGTGGGAGACCCAGTACTTC. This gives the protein CSVDPQGLWETQYF.

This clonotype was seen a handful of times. This CDR3 reads CATGLAGGDTQYF. The CDR3 bases are TGCGCCACAGGACTAGCGGGGGGAGATACGCAGTATTTT. The chain joins TRBV10-2 to TRBJ2-3, with 14 bases aligning to TRBD2. The germline V gene encodes CDR1 WSHSY and CDR2 SAAADI. This CDR3 has 13 residues. The junction had 2 bases not matched to a gene; V was cut back by 10 bases and J by 5 bases.

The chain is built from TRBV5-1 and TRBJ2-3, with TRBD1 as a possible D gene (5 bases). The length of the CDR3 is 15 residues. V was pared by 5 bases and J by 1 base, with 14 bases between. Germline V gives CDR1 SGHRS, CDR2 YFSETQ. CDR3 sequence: CASRTTGHRTDTQYF. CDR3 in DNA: TGCGCCAGCAGGACGACCGGACACCGCACAGATACGCAGTATTTT. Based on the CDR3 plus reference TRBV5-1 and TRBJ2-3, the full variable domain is KAGVTQTPRYLIKTRGQQVTLSCSPISGHRSVSWYQQTPGQGLQFLFEYFSETQRNKGNFPGRFSGRQFSNSRSEMNVSTLELGDSALYLCASRTTGHRTDTQYFGPGTRLTVL.

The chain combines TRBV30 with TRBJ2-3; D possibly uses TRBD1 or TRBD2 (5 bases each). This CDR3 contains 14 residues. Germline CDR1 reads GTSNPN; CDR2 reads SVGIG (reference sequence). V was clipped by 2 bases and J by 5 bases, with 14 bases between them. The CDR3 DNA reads TGTGCCTGGAGTTGGGCAGCGAGGGGAGATACGCAGTATTTT. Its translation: CAWSWAARGDTQYF.

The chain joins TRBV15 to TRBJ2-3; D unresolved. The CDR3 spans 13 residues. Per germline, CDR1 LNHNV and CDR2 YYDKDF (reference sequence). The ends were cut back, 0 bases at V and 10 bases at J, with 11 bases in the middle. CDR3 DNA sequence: TGTGCCACCAGCAGAGATCTAGTCCTCGCGCAGTATTTT. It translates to CATSRDLVLAQYF.

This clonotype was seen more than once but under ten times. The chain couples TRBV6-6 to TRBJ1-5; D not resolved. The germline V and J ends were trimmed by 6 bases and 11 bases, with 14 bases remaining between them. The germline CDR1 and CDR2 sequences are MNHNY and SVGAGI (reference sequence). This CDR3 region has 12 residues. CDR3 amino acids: CASSEGSGAQHF. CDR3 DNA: TGTGCCAGCAGCGAGGGATCCGGGGCCCAGCATTTT.

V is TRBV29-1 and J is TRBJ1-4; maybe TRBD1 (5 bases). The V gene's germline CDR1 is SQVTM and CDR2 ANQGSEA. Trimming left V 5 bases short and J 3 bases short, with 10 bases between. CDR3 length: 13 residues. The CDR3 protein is CSVTVGPNEKLFF. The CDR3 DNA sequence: TGCAGCGTTACGGTGGGGCCTAATGAAAAACTGTTTTTT.

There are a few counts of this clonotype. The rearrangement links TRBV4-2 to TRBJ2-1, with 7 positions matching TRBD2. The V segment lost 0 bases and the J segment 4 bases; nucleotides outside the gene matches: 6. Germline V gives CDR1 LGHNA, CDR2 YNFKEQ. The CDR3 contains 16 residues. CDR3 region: CASSQDDGGTYNEQFF. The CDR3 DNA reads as TGTGCCAGCAGCCAAGATGACGGGGGGACGTACAATGAGCAGTTCTTC.

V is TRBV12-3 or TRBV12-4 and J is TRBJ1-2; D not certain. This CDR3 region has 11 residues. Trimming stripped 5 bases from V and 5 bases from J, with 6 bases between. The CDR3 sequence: CASSRQYGYTF. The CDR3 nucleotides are TGTGCCAGCAGTAGACAATATGGCTACACCTTC.

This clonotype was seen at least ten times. CDR3 amino acids: CASTPPTEQTQYF. CDR3 DNA sequence: TGTGCCAGCACCCCGCCGACGGAGCAGACCCAGTACTTC. J is TRBJ2-5 and V is TRBV11-2, with D unresolved. The CDR3 runs 13 residues. Deletions cut 7 bases from V and 6 bases from J, with 15 bases between. CDR1 is SGHAT and CDR2 is FQNNGV in the germline V gene.

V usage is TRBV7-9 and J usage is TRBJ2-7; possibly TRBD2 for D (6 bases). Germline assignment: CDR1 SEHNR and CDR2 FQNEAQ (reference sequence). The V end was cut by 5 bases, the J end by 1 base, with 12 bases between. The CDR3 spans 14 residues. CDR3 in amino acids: CASSPSGESYEQYV. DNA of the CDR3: TGTGCCAGCAGCCCGTCGGGGGAATCCTACGAGCAGTACGTC.